This is a list of T cell receptor beta chains from one sample in a study of blood T cell repertoires in COVID-19. Generated by immunoSEQ multiplex PCR, the TCRdb table keeps only in-frame clones and is missing some. This sample has about 85,000 clones, with around 87% found just once. The sample comprised peripheral blood. These receptor sequences come from a woman older than 75 with active or convalescent COVID-19. The CDR3 runs from the conserved cysteine through the conserved F or W. Fields, in order: D gene, J gene, V gene, clone size, CDR3 protein, CDR3 DNA. The D gene is left open where the match is weak. Only some rows state a clone size, as once, few, many or a class for expanded clones.

>NA|TRBJ2-6|TRBV19|once
CASAGVSGANVLTF
TGTGCCAGTGCAGGGGTCTCTGGGGCCAACGTCCTGACTTTC
>NA|TRBJ2-7|TRBV30|NA
CAWSVLSGNEQYF
TGTGCCTGGAGTGTACTTTCAGGGAACGAGCAGTACTTC
>NA|TRBJ1-2|TRBV25-1|NA
CASSEWGGGPRRGYTF
TGTGCCAGCAGTGAATGGGGGGGAGGGCCACGGAGGGGCTACACCTTC
>NA|TRBJ2-1|TRBV6-6|NA
CASSYEDNEQFF
TGTGCCAGCAGTTACGAGGACAATGAGCAGTTCTTC
>TRBD1|TRBJ1-5|TRBV28|NA
CASSPPGLGGAVQPQHF
TGTGCCAGCAGTCCCCCCGGATTAGGGGGCGCCGTCCAGCCCCAGCATTTT
>NA|TRBJ2-3|TRBV10-3|NA
CAIKRPGLDTQYF
TGTGCCATCAAGCGTCCGGGGTTAGATACGCAGTATTTT
>TRBD1|TRBJ1-5|TRBV18|NA
CASSPPGQGVRPQHF
TGTGCCAGCTCACCACCGGGGCAGGGGGTGCGGCCCCAGCATTTT
>TRBD2|TRBJ2-5|TRBV10-3|NA
CAISESGGSVRETQYF
TGTGCCATCAGTGAGTCTGGCGGGAGCGTGCGGGAGACCCAGTACTTC
>NA|TRBJ1-2|TRBV28|NA
CASSPPGVSRYGYTF
TGTGCCAGCAGCCCCCCCGGGGTAAGCCGCTATGGCTACACCTTC
>NA|TRBJ2-7|TRBV29-1|NA
CSVESGSSYEQYF
TGCAGCGTTGAAAGCGGCAGCTCCTACGAGCAGTACTTC
>NA|TRBJ2-1|TRBV2|once
CASRRSGSYNEQFF
TGTGCCAGCAGAAGGTCAGGCTCCTACAATGAGCAGTTCTTC
>NA|TRBJ1-2|TRBV6-5|NA
CASNQDGGAGGYTF
TGTGCCAGCAATCAGGATGGGGGGGCTGGTGGCTACACCTTC
>TRBD1|TRBJ1-2|TRBV25-1|few
CASSDQTGWSYTF
TGTGCCAGCAGTGACCAGACAGGGTGGAGCTACACCTTC
>NA|TRBJ2-3|TRBV28|NA
CASSWGRGTDTQYF
TGTGCCAGCAGTTGGGGCAGGGGAACAGATACGCAGTATTTT
>NA|TRBJ2-5|TRBV24-1|NA
CATQGGGGLETQYF
TGTGCCACGCAAGGGGGGGGAGGTTTGGAGACCCAGTACTTC
>NA|TRBJ2-1|TRBV3-1/TRBV3-2|NA
CASSQSTSPYNEQFF
TGTGCCAGCAGCCAATCAACTAGTCCTTACAATGAGCAGTTCTTC
>NA|TRBJ1-2|TRBV6-1|NA
CASSEGGGRLSYTF
TGTGCCAGCAGTGAAGGCGGGGGGCGTTTGAGCTACACCTTC
>TRBD1|TRBJ2-5|TRBV19|NA
CASRDRAVETQYF
TGTGCCAGTAGGGACAGGGCCGTGGAGACCCAGTACTTC
>NA|TRBJ1-5|TRBV18|NA
CASSLDQNQPQHF
TGTGCCAGCTCCCTAGACCAAAATCAGCCCCAGCATTTT
>TRBD1|TRBJ2-2|TRBV19|NA
CASSTYRGGTGELFF
TGTGCCAGTAGTACCTACAGGGGTGGCACCGGGGAGCTGTTTTTT
>NA|TRBJ2-1|TRBV6-5|once
CASSYRNEQFF
TGTGCCAGCAGTTACCGCAATGAGCAGTTCTTC
>NA|TRBJ1-5|TRBV28|NA
CASSIGQSLGDQPQHF
TGTGCCAGCAGTATCGGACAGAGTCTCGGGGATCAGCCCCAGCATTTT
>NA|TRBJ2-7|TRBV5-4|NA
CASSSPAGGSYEQYF
TGTGCCAGCAGCTCACCGGCGGGTGGATCCTACGAGCAGTACTTC
>TRBD1|TRBJ2-7|TRBV2|NA
CASSGTGQGFNEQYF
TGTGCCAGCAGTGGGACGGGACAGGGTTTCAACGAGCAGTACTTC
>TRBD1|TRBJ2-2|TRBV18|NA
CASSPTGVDTGELFF
TGTGCCAGCTCACCGACAGGGGTTGACACCGGGGAGCTGTTTTTT
>NA|TRBJ1-1|TRBV5-1|NA
CASSPGTLGTEAFF
TGCGCCAGCAGCCCCGGGACATTGGGGACTGAAGCTTTCTTT
>TRBD1|TRBJ1-6|TRBV18|NA
CASSPGQVGDSPLHF
TGTGCCAGCTCACCGGGACAGGTCGGGGATTCACCCCTCCACTTT
>TRBD1|TRBJ1-1|TRBV6-5|NA
CASSSRGRGTEAFF
TGTGCCAGCAGTTCGAGGGGGCGCGGCACTGAAGCTTTCTTT
>NA|TRBJ2-7|TRBV6-6|NA
CASSSQGYEQYF
TGTGCCAGCAGTTCACAGGGCTACGAGCAGTACTTC
>NA|TRBJ2-1|TRBV11-2|NA
CASSLSLGSYNEQFF
TGTGCCAGCAGCTTATCCCTAGGATCCTACAATGAGCAGTTCTTC
>NA|TRBJ2-5|TRBV5-1|once
CASSLQNREETQYF
TGCGCCAGCAGCTTGCAGAACAGGGAAGAGACCCAGTACTTC
>TRBD2|TRBJ2-7|TRBV27|NA
CASSPTLSGSRNEQYF
TGTGCCAGCAGCCCTACCCTAAGCGGGAGTAGGAACGAGCAGTACTTC
>NA|TRBJ2-6|TRBV2|NA
CASSEFIRQAGANVLTF
TGTGCCAGCAGTGAATTTATCCGACAGGCAGGGGCCAACGTCCTGACTTTC
>TRBD1|TRBJ2-7|TRBV18|NA
CASSPFGQGYEQYF
TGTGCCAGCTCACCATTTGGACAGGGCTACGAGCAGTACTTC
>NA|TRBJ1-2|TRBV20-1|NA
CSASSAGTTYGYTF
TGCAGTGCTAGTTCTGCAGGTACCACCTATGGCTACACCTTC
>NA|TRBJ1-2|TRBV18|NA
CASSMWGDGYTF
TGTGCCAGCTCAATGTGGGGGGACGGCTACACCTTC
>TRBD2|TRBJ2-7|TRBV7-2|NA
CASSTPLAGSYEQYF
TGTGCCAGCAGCACACCACTAGCGGGTTCCTACGAGCAGTACTTC
>NA|TRBJ1-6|TRBV5-5|NA
CASSGGLDNSPLHF
TGTGCCAGCAGCGGCGGACTTGATAATTCACCCCTCCACTTT
>NA|TRBJ2-7|TRBV24-1|NA
CATSDGLAYEQYF
TGTGCCACCAGTGACGGACTGGCATACGAGCAGTACTTC
>NA|TRBJ2-7|TRBV20-1|NA
CSASVLADNYEQYF
TGCAGTGCTAGTGTTTTAGCTGATAATTACGAGCAGTACTTC
>TRBD2|TRBJ2-3|TRBV2|once
CASSGAGGTDTQYF
TGTGCCAGCAGTGGAGCGGGAGGTACAGATACGCAGTATTTT
>NA|TRBJ2-4|TRBV5-1|NA
CASSSQGREADIQYF
TGCGCCAGCAGCTCACAGGGGCGGGAAGCGGACATTCAGTACTTC
>NA|TRBJ1-1|TRBV29-1|NA
CSVSDRTEAFF
TGCAGCGTGAGCGACAGGACTGAAGCTTTCTTT
>TRBD2|TRBJ2-3|TRBV28|NA
CASYPRLAGTDTQYF
TGTGCCAGCTACCCAAGACTAGCGGGAACAGATACGCAGTATTTT
>TRBD2|TRBJ2-5|TRBV9|NA
CASSVAPSGSELETQYF
TGTGCCAGCAGCGTAGCTCCTAGCGGGAGTGAGTTGGAGACCCAGTACTTC
>TRBD2|TRBJ2-5|TRBV29-1|NA
CSASGLAGASETQYF
TGCAGCGCCTCAGGACTAGCGGGAGCATCAGAGACCCAGTACTTC
>TRBD1|TRBJ2-2|TRBV5-1|NA
CASSAGGWDTGELFF
TGCGCCAGCAGCGCAGGGGGTTGGGACACCGGGGAGCTGTTTTTT
>TRBD1|TRBJ1-5|TRBV28|NA
CASGTVSNQPQHF
TGTGCCAGCGGGACAGTGAGTAATCAGCCCCAGCATTTT
>TRBD1|TRBJ1-5|TRBV6-5|once
CASSSGTGGNQPQHF
TGTGCCAGCAGTTCCGGGACAGGGGGCAATCAGCCCCAGCATTTT
>NA|TRBJ2-2|TRBV5-6|once
CASRDSGFNTGELFF
TGTGCCAGCAGGGATAGCGGATTCAACACCGGGGAGCTGTTTTTT
>TRBD1|TRBJ2-7|TRBV29-1|few
CSGGQGENYEQYF
TGCAGCGGGGGACAGGGGGAAAACTACGAGCAGTACTTC
>NA|TRBJ2-3|TRBV27|NA
CASSFRTTYEGTQYF
TGTGCCAGCAGTTTTAGGACTACTTATGAAGGCACGCAGTATTTT
>NA|TRBJ1-1|TRBV28|NA
CASNEQGGTEAFF
TGTGCCAGCAACGAACAGGGTGGCACTGAAGCTTTCTTT
>TRBD1|TRBJ1-1|TRBV7-9|NA
CASSFSGTANTEAFF
TGTGCCAGCAGCTTCTCCGGGACAGCGAACACTGAAGCTTTCTTT